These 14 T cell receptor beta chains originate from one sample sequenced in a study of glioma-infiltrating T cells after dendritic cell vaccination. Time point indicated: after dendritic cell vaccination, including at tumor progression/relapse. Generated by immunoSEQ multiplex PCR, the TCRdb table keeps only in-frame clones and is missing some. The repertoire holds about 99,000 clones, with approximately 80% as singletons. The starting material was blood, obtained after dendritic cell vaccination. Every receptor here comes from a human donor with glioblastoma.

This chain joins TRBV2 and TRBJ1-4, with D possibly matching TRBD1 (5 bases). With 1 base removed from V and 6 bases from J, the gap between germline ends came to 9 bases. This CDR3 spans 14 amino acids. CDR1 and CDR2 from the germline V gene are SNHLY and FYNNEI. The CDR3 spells CASSEGGHYEKLFF. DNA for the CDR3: TGTGCCAGCAGTGAAGGGGGCCACTATGAAAAACTGTTTTTT.

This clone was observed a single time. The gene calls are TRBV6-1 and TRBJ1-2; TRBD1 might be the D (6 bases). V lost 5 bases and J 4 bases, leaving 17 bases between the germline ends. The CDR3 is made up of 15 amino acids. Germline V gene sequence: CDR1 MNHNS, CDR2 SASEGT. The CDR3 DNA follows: TGTGCCAGCAGTCTGGGACCGGACAGAGCCTATGGCTACACCTTC. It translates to CASSLGPDRAYGYTF.

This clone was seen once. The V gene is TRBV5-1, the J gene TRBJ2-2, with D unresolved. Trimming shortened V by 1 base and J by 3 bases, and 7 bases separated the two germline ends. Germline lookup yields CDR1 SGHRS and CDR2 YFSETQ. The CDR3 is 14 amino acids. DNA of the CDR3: TGCGCCAGCAGCTTGATGAGTGACACCGGGGAGCTGTTTTTT. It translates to CASSLMSDTGELFF.

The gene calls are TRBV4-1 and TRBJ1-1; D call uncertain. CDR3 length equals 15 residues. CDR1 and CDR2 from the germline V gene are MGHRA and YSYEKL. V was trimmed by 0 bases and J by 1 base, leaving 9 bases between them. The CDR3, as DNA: TGCGCCAGCAGCCAAGATCACCTAAAGAACACTGAAGCTTTCTTT. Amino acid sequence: CASSQDHLKNTEAFF.

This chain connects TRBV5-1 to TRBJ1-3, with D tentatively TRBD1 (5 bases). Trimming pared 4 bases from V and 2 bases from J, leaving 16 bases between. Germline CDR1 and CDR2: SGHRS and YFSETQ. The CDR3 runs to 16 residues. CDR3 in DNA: TGCGCCAGCAGCCCCCAGACGACAGTTGCTGGAAACACCATATATTTT. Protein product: CASSPQTTVAGNTIYF.

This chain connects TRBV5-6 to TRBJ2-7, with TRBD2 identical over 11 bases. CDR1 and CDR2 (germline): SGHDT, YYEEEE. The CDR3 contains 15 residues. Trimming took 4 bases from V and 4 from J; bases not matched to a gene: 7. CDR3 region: CASSGRLAGIYEQYF. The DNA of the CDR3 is TGTGCCAGCAGCGGACGACTAGCGGGAATTTACGAGCAGTACTTC.

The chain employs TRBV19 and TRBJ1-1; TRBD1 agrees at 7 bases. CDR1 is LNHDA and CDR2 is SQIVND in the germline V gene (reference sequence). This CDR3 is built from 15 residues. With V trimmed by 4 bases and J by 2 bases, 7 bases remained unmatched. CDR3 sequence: CASSRRQGLNTEAFF. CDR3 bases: TGTGCCAGTAGTAGACGACAGGGTTTAAACACTGAAGCTTTCTTT. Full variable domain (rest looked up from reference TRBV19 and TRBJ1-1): DGGITQSPKYLFRKEGQNVTLSCEQNLNHDAMYWYRQDPGQGLRLIYYSQIVNDFQKGDIAEGYSVSREKKESFPLTVTSAQKNPTAFYLCASSRRQGLNTEAFFGQGTRLTVV.

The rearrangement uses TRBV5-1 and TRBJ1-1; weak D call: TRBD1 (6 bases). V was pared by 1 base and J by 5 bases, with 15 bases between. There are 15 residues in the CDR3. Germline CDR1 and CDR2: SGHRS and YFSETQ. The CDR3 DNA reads TGCGCCAGCAGCTTGAGTGGGGGGGCAGGAACTGAAGCTTTCTTT. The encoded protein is CASSLSGGAGTEAFF.

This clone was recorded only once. The CDR3 sequence is CASSLDWNTEAFF. CDR3 bases: TGTGCCAGCAGCTTGGACTGGAACACTGAAGCTTTCTTT. V and J are TRBV5-4 and TRBJ1-1, with D uncertain. CDR3 length equals 13 residues. Trimming took off 0 bases at V and 1 base at J, with 4 bases between the two ends. Germline values: CDR1 SGHNT, CDR2 YYREEE (reference sequence).

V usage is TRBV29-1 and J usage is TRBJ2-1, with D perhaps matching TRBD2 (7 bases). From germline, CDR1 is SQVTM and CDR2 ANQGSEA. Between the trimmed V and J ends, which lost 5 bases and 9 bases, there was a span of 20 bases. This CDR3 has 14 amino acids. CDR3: CSVSGGTDRGEQFF. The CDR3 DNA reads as TGCAGCGTTTCGGGGGGCACCGATCGCGGTGAGCAGTTCTTC.

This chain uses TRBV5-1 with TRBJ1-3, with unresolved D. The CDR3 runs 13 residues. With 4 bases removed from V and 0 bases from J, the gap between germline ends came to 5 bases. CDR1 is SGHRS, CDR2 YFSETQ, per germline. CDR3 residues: CASSPFSGNTIYF. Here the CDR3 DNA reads TGCGCCAGCAGCCCTTTCTCTGGAAACACCATATATTTT.

CDR3 loop: CASSLSFPQGRYTDTQYF. CDR3 in DNA: TGTGCCAGCAGTTTATCGTTTCCCCAGGGTCGATACACAGATACGCAGTATTTT. V usage is TRBV27 and J usage is TRBJ2-3; D may be TRBD1 (5 bases). V lost 0 bases and J lost 2, with 18 bases in between. The length of the CDR3 is 18 residues. The germline gives CDR1 MNHEY, CDR2 SMNVEV (reference sequence).

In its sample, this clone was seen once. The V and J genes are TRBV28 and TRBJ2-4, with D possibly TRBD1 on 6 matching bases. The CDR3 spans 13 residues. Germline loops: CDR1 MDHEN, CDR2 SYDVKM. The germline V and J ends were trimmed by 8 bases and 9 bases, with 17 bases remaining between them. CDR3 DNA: TGTGCCAGCCTAGGGACAATTCGCGGCATTCAGTACTTC. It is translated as CASLGTIRGIQYF.

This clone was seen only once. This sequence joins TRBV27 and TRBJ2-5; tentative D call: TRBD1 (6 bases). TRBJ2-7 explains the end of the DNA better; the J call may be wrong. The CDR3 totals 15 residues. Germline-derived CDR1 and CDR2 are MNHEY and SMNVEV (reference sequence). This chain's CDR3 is CASSSRPGHLYEQYF. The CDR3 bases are TGTGCCAGCAGTTCGAGGCCGGGACACCTATACGAGCAGTACTTC.